This entry is about one T cell receptor (beta chain). Its antigen remains unidentified. The data were taken from a study of radiotherapy plus CTLA-4 blockade in lung cancer. Study-level information: Objective responses occurred in about a sixth of patients; roughly 31% had disease control. Study-level points and caveats: In blood, early T cell clone dynamics reportedly predicted response best, together with interferon-beta. Once radiotherapy plus ipilimumab had been given, TCR clones derived from tumor expanded in blood.

Looked up from germline, CDR1 is ENHRY and CDR2 is SYGVKD. The V and J ends lost 4 bases and 0 bases respectively, with 11 bases between them. This CDR3 contains 15 residues. The table came from immunoSEQ multiplex PCR; TCRdb's copy has only in-frame clones and leaves some out. The table has some 80,000 clones, more than 60% seen once. The rearrangement joins TRBV10-3 to TRBJ2-3; maybe TRBD2 (5 bases). The source material was peripheral blood, sampled from a patient treated with radiotherapy plus ipilimumab. This clonotype was sampled from a human donor with non-small cell lung cancer whose response to radiotherapy plus ipilimumab could not be evaluated. Some clones in this sample may be carry-over from other donors' samples. The CDR3 region is CAISVRDPSTDTQYF. CDR3 DNA sequence: TGTGCCATCAGTGTTCGGGATCCTAGCACAGATACGCAGTATTTT.